Following are 3 T cell receptor beta chains from one sample sequenced in a study of T cell responses to AZD1222 COVID-19 vaccine. Produced via immunoSEQ multiplex PCR; TCRdb's table is partial and in-frame only. The sample has 100,000 to 150,000 clones, 70% to 90% seen once. Specimen: peripheral blood, collected on day 0 of AZD1222 vaccination. These receptors were collected from an adult in good health.

The sample holds a few counts of this clone. The gene calls are TRBV11-3 and TRBJ2-2; no definite D call. Germline V gene lookup returns CDR1 SGHNT and CDR2 YENEEA. This CDR3 comprises 13 residues. V gave up 3 bases and J gave up 1 base, with 3 bases separating them. CDR3 nucleotides: TGTGCCAGCAGCTTCCTGAACACCGGGGAGCTGTTTTTT. This codes for CASSFLNTGELFF.

The chain couples TRBV29-1 to TRBJ1-3; no definite D call. CDR3 size: 13 residues. The ends were cut back, 4 bases at V and 4 bases at J, with 11 bases in the middle. Germline CDR1 SQVTM, CDR2 ANQGSEA. The DNA for the CDR3 is TGCAGCGTTGGCTCTAGTCAAGGAAACACCATATATTTT. It encodes CSVGSSQGNTIYF.

The rearrangement links TRBV4-1 to TRBJ2-2, with TRBD2 matching 12 bases. This CDR3 has 15 residues. Looked up from germline, CDR1 is MGHRA and CDR2 is YSYEKL. V dropped 5 bases and J dropped 6; count of bases not matched to a gene: 4. The CDR3 spells CASSIRLAGAGELFF. The CDR3 coding sequence is TGCGCCAGCAGCATCCGACTAGCGGGGGCCGGGGAGCTGTTTTTT.